One and the same sample provided the 20 T cell receptor beta chains below, sequenced in a study of STAT5B mutations in CD4+ large granular lymphocyte leukemia. Assay used: immunoSEQ multiplex PCR; TCRdb lists only in-frame clones, some missing. The data contain 20,000 to 25,000 clones, around 80% of them singletons. The sample was CD4+ T cells from blood buffy coats. The origin of the receptors is a human donor in good health.

The chain is built from TRBV5-1 and TRBJ2-1; D perhaps matches TRBD2 (5 bases). The ends were cut back, 0 bases at V and 8 bases at J, with 18 bases in the middle. In germline, CDR1 is SGHRS, CDR2 YFSETQ. The CDR3 extends over 16 amino acids. The CDR3 is CASSLGLGSTRDEQFF. The CDR3, as DNA: TGCGCCAGCAGCTTGGGTCTAGGATCGACGAGGGATGAGCAGTTCTTC.

V gene TRBV30 combines with J gene TRBJ2-5; tentatively, D is TRBD1 (6 bases). The DNA matches TRBJ2-7 better at its end, which makes the J call doubtful. Germline loops: CDR1 GTSNPN, CDR2 SVGIG (reference sequence). The length of the CDR3 is 13 residues. CDR3 DNA: TGTGCCTGGAGTGTAGGCAGGGGATACGAGCAGTACTTC. It translates to CAWSVGRGYEQYF.

The chain uses TRBV29-1 and TRBJ1-2; possibly TRBD1 for D (6 bases). This CDR3 region has 15 residues. Trimming pared 3 bases from V and 4 bases from J, leaving 18 bases between. CDR1 is SQVTM, CDR2 ANQGSEA, per germline. CDR3 protein: CSVEARQARSYGYTF. The DNA for the CDR3 is TGCAGCGTTGAGGCGAGACAGGCGCGTTCCTATGGCTACACCTTC.

This chain links TRBV6-5 with TRBJ1-1; 8 bases fit TRBD1. V lost 5 bases and J lost 1; bases outside the gene matches: 6. The CDR3 covers 15 residues. Germline assignment: CDR1 MNHEY and CDR2 SVGAGI. CDR3 nucleotides: TGTGCCAGCAGTCTCTCCGGGACAGGGAACACTGAAGCTTTCTTT. Translating gives CASSLSGTGNTEAFF.

The chain is built from TRBV7-2 and TRBJ2-5; 7 bases are a match to TRBD2. Unmatched junction bases numbered 13, after V lost 1 base and J lost 8 bases. CDR1 SGHTA and CDR2 FQGNSA come from the germline V gene. The CDR3 length is 16 residues. The CDR3 DNA reads TGTGCCAGCAGCTTAGATCGTGGCGGGGGTATGACCACCCAGTACTTC. It yields the protein CASSLDRGGGMTTQYF.

This chain connects TRBV7-2 to TRBJ2-1, with 11 nucleotides matching TRBD2. The CDR3 is made up of 16 amino acids. Per the germline V gene, CDR1 is SGHTA and CDR2 is FQGNSA. The V gene end was trimmed by 1 base and the J gene end by 8 bases; junction bases not matched to a gene: 7. CDR3 region: CASSLGLVAGGHEQFF. In nucleotides, the CDR3 is TGTGCCAGCAGCTTAGGTTTGGTAGCGGGGGGGCATGAGCAGTTCTTC.

This clone came up a few times. The chain employs TRBV5-1 and TRBJ1-4; 7 bases fit TRBD1. The trim removed 0 bases at V and 11 bases at J, leaving 7 bases unmatched. CDR1 and CDR2 (germline): SGHRS, YFSETQ. The CDR3 is made up of 14 amino acids. The DNA for the CDR3 is TGCGCCAGCAGCTTGGAGGCAGGGGGGGATAAACTGTTTTTT. Its translation is CASSLEAGGDKLFF.

The V and J genes are TRBV28 and TRBJ1-4; possibly TRBD1 for D (6 bases). V was pared by 8 bases and J by 0 bases, with 10 bases between. Germline CDR1 reads MDHEN; CDR2 reads SYDVKM. CDR3 length: 14 residues. This CDR3 is CASGWTATNEKLFF. In nucleotides, the CDR3 is TGTGCCAGCGGGTGGACAGCAACTAATGAAAAACTGTTTTTT.

The chain employs TRBV30 and TRBJ1-4; 9 positions agree with TRBD1. Germline CDR1 is GTSNPN and CDR2 is SVGIG (reference sequence). Trimming took 1 base from V and 2 from J; bases not matched to a gene: 8. The CDR3 extends over 17 amino acids. CDR3 nucleotides: TGTGCCTGGAGTGCGCGGGGACAGGGAAGGACTAATGAAAAACTGTTTTTT. Its translation is CAWSARGQGRTNEKLFF.

The V and J genes are TRBV29-1 and TRBJ1-2; D is undetermined. Germline V CDR1 and CDR2: SQVTM, ANQGSEA. The CDR3 is 12 amino acids. Trimming took 6 bases from V and 2 from J, leaving 10 bases between them. CDR3 protein: CSVDGRNYGYTF. The DNA for the CDR3 is TGCAGCGTAGATGGCAGAAACTATGGCTACACCTTC.

V usage is TRBV4-2 and J usage is TRBJ2-2, with D possibly being TRBD1 (7 bases). Germline lookup yields CDR1 LGHNA and CDR2 YNFKEQ. V was shortened by 5 bases and J by 1 base, with 14 bases between the two germline ends. The CDR3 spans 16 residues. DNA for the CDR3: TGTGCCAGCAGCTCGACAGGGACTGTGAACACCGGGGAGCTGTTTTTT. This gives the protein CASSSTGTVNTGELFF.

This clone was counted once. The chain links TRBV30 to TRBJ2-1; a possible D gene is TRBD1 (6 bases). Trimming pared 2 bases from V and 1 base from J, leaving 9 bases between. Germline CDR1 GTSNPN, CDR2 SVGIG (reference sequence). The CDR3 consists of 14 residues. CDR3 sequence (DNA): TGTGCCTGGAGTCCACAGGGTTCCTACAATGAGCAGTTCTTC. Translated: CAWSPQGSYNEQFF.

The chain combines TRBV7-2 with TRBJ2-1; 9 bases map to TRBD1. J gave up 7 bases and V 4 bases, and 5 bases lay outside the gene matches. Germline V gene lookup returns CDR1 SGHTA and CDR2 FQGNSA. The CDR3 spans 14 residues. CDR3 amino acids: CASSSGQGRNEQFF. In DNA, the CDR3 is TGTGCCAGCAGCTCCGGACAGGGGAGGAATGAGCAGTTCTTC.

This clone came up a few times. The chain has TRBV7-9 and TRBJ1-4; D not resolved. Trimming pared 3 bases from V and 2 bases from J, leaving 4 bases between. CDR1 is SEHNR, CDR2 FQNEAQ, per germline (reference sequence). The CDR3 totals 13 residues. CDR3 sequence: CASSFGTNEKLFF. In DNA form, the CDR3 reads TGTGCCAGCAGCTTCGGGACTAATGAAAAACTGTTTTTT.

This chain uses TRBV18 with TRBJ1-1; D call uncertain. V was cut by 3 bases and J by 0 bases, with 5 bases left in between. The CDR3 loop spans 13 amino acids. The germline V gene encodes CDR1 KGHSH and CDR2 LQKENI. CDR3 coding DNA: TGTGCCAGCTCACCCGGCCTGAACACTGAAGCTTTCTTT. Protein product: CASSPGLNTEAFF.

This rearrangement joins TRBV11-3 to TRBJ2-5, with 10 bases lining up with TRBD2. Germline CDR1 SGHNT, CDR2 YENEEA. CDR3 length: 16 residues. The V segment lost 1 base and the J segment 1 base; nucleotides outside the gene matches: 3. This CDR3 is CASSLGASGGQETQYF. In DNA, the CDR3 is TGTGCCAGCAGCTTAGGGGCTAGCGGGGGCCAAGAGACCCAGTACTTC.

The genes are TRBV5-1 and TRBJ2-3; 15 positions match TRBD2. The ends lost 3 bases at V and 3 bases at J; junction bases unmatched: 5. In germline, CDR1 is SGHRS, CDR2 YFSETQ. This CDR3 has 17 amino acids. The CDR3 spells CASSSGLAGGRTDTQYF. Here the CDR3 DNA reads TGCGCCAGCAGCTCGGGACTAGCGGGAGGTAGGACAGATACGCAGTATTTT.

The CDR3 loop is CASSEAPPDGRANYGYTF. DNA for the CDR3: TGTGCCAGCAGTGAAGCCCCCCCCGACGGCAGGGCGAACTATGGCTACACCTTC. This chain connects TRBV2 to TRBJ1-2; perhaps TRBD1 as D (5 bases). The CDR3 has 18 residues. Trimming took off 0 bases at V and 2 bases at J, with 19 bases between the two ends. CDR1 and CDR2 from the germline V gene are SNHLY and FYNNEI.

The CDR3 loop is CASSEGSSGLRVKTQYF. In nucleotides, the CDR3 is TGTGCCAGCAGTGAAGGCAGTAGCGGCCTTAGGGTGAAGACCCAGTACTTC. The chain recombines TRBV6-1 with TRBJ2-5, with D maybe TRBD2 (6 bases). Germline loops: CDR1 MNHNS, CDR2 SASEGT. The V end lost 1 base, the J end lost 6 bases, and 21 bases lay between the germline ends. The CDR3 sequence is 17 residues long.

This clone is a singleton in its sample. The chain carries TRBV7-9 and TRBJ2-7; D gene unclear. V gave up 4 bases and J gave up 2 bases, with 12 bases separating them. The CDR3 runs 14 residues. CDR1 is SEHNR, CDR2 FQNEAQ, per germline (reference sequence). The CDR3 sequence is CASSSPGPPYEQYF. Here the CDR3 DNA reads TGTGCCAGCAGCTCGCCCGGGCCCCCCTACGAGCAGTACTTC.